This T cell receptor (beta chain) was recorded in a study of blood T cell repertoires in COVID-19. Study-level background: The United States, Italy and Spain provided the acute and convalescent COVID-19 samples. PBMCs, B-cell-depleted T cells, or T cells were the source of the cDNA or gDNA that made up the material.

The CDR3 covers 14 residues. CDR1 SGHTA and CDR2 FQGNSA come from the germline V gene. V was pared by 5 bases and J by 10 bases, with 18 bases between. As originally analysed: Quantification of nucleated cells was approximated via reference gene primer amplification. Repertoires were generated with immunoSEQ multiplex PCR, while TCRdb's copy carries only in-frame clones and drops some. V and J calls and clone size follow that table, whereas D and trimming were derived from the DNA. This repertoire shows around 99,000 clones, roughly 83% found once; its top ten account for less than 5%. The chain has TRBV7-2 and TRBJ2-4; perhaps TRBD1 as D (5 bases). The source material was peripheral blood. This receptor was taken from a human donor in a cohort sampled during active COVID-19. CDR3 region: CASSQQGAAGIQYF. The DNA for the CDR3 is TGTGCCAGCAGCCAGCAAGGGGCTGCTGGTATTCAGTACTTC.